Following are 10 T cell receptor beta chains from one sample sequenced in a study of blood T cell repertoires in COVID-19. Generated by immunoSEQ multiplex PCR, the TCRdb table keeps only in-frame clones and is missing some. This sample yields 120,000 or so clones, of which around three quarters are seen a single time; around 2% belongs to the top ten. Sequences were obtained from peripheral blood. Source of these receptors: a woman in her 70s with acute or convalescent COVID-19.

The chain uses TRBV5-1 and TRBJ2-3; the D is unclear. Between the trimmed V and J ends, which lost 0 bases and 3 bases, there was a span of 8 bases. Germline CDR1 SGHRS, CDR2 YFSETQ. This CDR3 has 14 amino acids. This CDR3 is CASSLVGFTDTQYF. CDR3 in DNA: TGCGCCAGCAGCTTGGTCGGTTTTACAGATACGCAGTATTTT.

The J gene is TRBJ2-7, the V gene TRBV28, with a weak D call TRBD1 (5 bases). Germline loops: CDR1 MDHEN, CDR2 SYDVKM. Trimming stripped 7 bases from V and 8 bases from J, with 18 bases between. CDR3 size: 13 residues. Here the CDR3 reads CASTLEGARKQYF. The CDR3 DNA is TGTGCCAGCACCCTAGAAGGGGCGCGCAAGCAGTACTTC.

In regard to this clone: Other DNA sequences in the sample encode the same CDR3. This chain joins TRBV9 and TRBJ2-5; tentatively, D is TRBD1 (5 bases). CDR1 is SGDLS, CDR2 YYNGEE, per germline. The CDR3 has 14 residues. V was pared by 0 bases and J by 1 base, with 7 bases between. CDR3 in amino acids: CASSVGGSQETQYF. In DNA form, the CDR3 reads TGTGCCAGCAGCGTAGGGGGCAGCCAAGAGACCCAGTACTTC. The whole variable domain, remainder taken from reference TRBV9 and TRBJ2-5, is DSGVTQTPKHLITATGQRVTLRCSPRSGDLSVYWYQQSLDQGLQFLIQYYNGEERAKGNILERFSAQQFPDLHSELNLSSLELGDSALYFCASSVGGSQETQYFGPGTRLLVL.

The chain uses TRBV19 and TRBJ2-7; TRBD1 agrees at 10 bases. The CDR3 loop spans 15 amino acids. The V gene end was trimmed by 5 bases and the J gene end by 6 bases; junction bases not matched to a gene: 10. CDR1 and CDR2 (germline): LNHDA, SQIVND (reference sequence). The CDR3 DNA follows: TGTGCCAGTAGTCCAGAAGGGGACAGGGGAATCGAGCAGTACTTC. This codes for CASSPEGDRGIEQYF.

J is TRBJ1-3 and V is TRBV2; D call uncertain. Germline CDR1 SNHLY, CDR2 FYNNEI. Trimming left V 2 bases short and J 4 bases short, with 12 bases between. This CDR3 has 15 amino acids. CDR3 nucleotide sequence: TGTGCCAGCAGTGAATGGCGGAGCAAGGGAAACACCATATATTTT. Translated: CASSEWRSKGNTIYF.

The rearrangement links TRBV3-1 (or the pseudogene TRBV3-2) to TRBJ2-5, with D perhaps matching TRBD1 (6 bases). The V gene's germline CDR1 is LGHDT and CDR2 YNNKEL (reference sequence). The CDR3 contains 14 residues. Trimming shortened V by 3 bases and J by 2 bases, and 10 bases separated the two germline ends. The CDR3 nucleotides are TGTGCCAGCAGCCACTCGGACAGACAAGAGACCCAGTACTTC. Translating it yields CASSHSDRQETQYF.

V is TRBV6-5 and J is TRBJ1-1; the D is unclear. This CDR3 region has 15 residues. Germline CDR1 is MNHEY and CDR2 is SVGAGI. Trimming removed 6 bases from V and 3 bases from J, with 17 bases in between. CDR3 DNA: TGTGCCAGCAGAGAGGCCCCCCGGTCGGACACTGAAGCTTTCTTT. Its protein is CASREAPRSDTEAFF.

The chain combines TRBV7-2 with TRBJ1-4; D gene unclear. CDR1 and CDR2 (germline): SGHTA, FQGNSA. This CDR3 region has 16 residues. V lost 8 bases to trimming and J lost 7 bases, with 23 bases between them. In nucleotides, the CDR3 is TGTGCCAGCTCAGCTTATACTTCATACCCAGGTGAAAAACTGTTTTTT. Residues: CASSAYTSYPGEKLFF.

V and J are TRBV10-3 and TRBJ1-4; 8 bases fit TRBD1. Germline CDR1 is ENHRY and CDR2 is SYGVKD. Trimming took 2 bases from V and 6 from J; bases not matched to a gene: 5. The CDR3 has 15 amino acids. CDR3 in amino acids: CAISEVGQGYEKLFF. DNA of the CDR3: TGTGCCATCAGTGAGGTCGGACAGGGCTATGAAAAACTGTTTTTT.

The rearrangement joins TRBV6-1 to TRBJ2-6, with a possible D match to TRBD1 (5 bases). The V gene lost 1 base and the J gene lost 0 bases, with 13 bases spanning the gap. This CDR3 region has 18 residues. Germline V gene sequence: CDR1 MNHNS, CDR2 SASEGT. The CDR3 nucleotides are TGTGCCAGCAGTGAAGTAAACTGGCAGGGCTCTGGGGCCAACGTCCTGACTTTC. As protein: CASSEVNWQGSGANVLTF.